A selection of T cell receptor beta chains follows, all from one sample in a study of cytomegalovirus exposure and HLA in healthy donors. Method: immunoSEQ multiplex PCR; TCRdb's copy keeps in-frame clones and lacks some. This table has about 130,000 clones, just under 90% appearing once. The source material was PBMCs. The receptors derive from a woman aged 30 to 39 in good health and CMV-seropositive. CDR3s leave out the opening cysteine and the closing phenylalanine or tryptophan. Each record gives: CDR3 length, J gene, D gene, V gene, CDR3 protein. The D gene is left open where the match is weak.

CDR3 length: 12; J gene: TRBJ2-2; D gene: TRBD2; V gene: TRBV14; CDR3 protein: ASSQVAGAGELF
CDR3 length: 13; J gene: TRBJ2-1; D gene: TRBD2; V gene: TRBV7-2; CDR3 protein: ASSSQRGGRSEQF
CDR3 length: 12; J gene: TRBJ2-1; D gene: TRBD2; V gene: TRBV5-6; CDR3 protein: ASSTHPGGDEQF
CDR3 length: 13; J gene: TRBJ2-1; D gene: TRBD2; V gene: TRBV5-4; CDR3 protein: ASSQSGGTYNEQF
CDR3 length: 13; J gene: TRBJ2-2; D gene: -; V gene: TRBV5-1; CDR3 protein: ASSLRQMGTGELF
CDR3 length: 11; J gene: TRBJ1-2; D gene: -; V gene: TRBV27; CDR3 protein: ASSPLGQGGYT
CDR3 length: 14; J gene: TRBJ1-4; D gene: TRBD1; V gene: TRBV28; CDR3 protein: ASSLSTGGASEKLF
CDR3 length: 12; J gene: TRBJ2-4; D gene: -; V gene: TRBV29-1; CDR3 protein: SVVREGGGNIQY
CDR3 length: 12; J gene: TRBJ2-1; D gene: TRBD1; V gene: TRBV18; CDR3 protein: ASSPGTGGDEQF
CDR3 length: 18; J gene: TRBJ1-5; D gene: -; V gene: TRBV28; CDR3 protein: ASTYKNPRGGLDNNQPQH
CDR3 length: 12; J gene: TRBJ2-3; D gene: -; V gene: TRBV5-1; CDR3 protein: ASTRGGGSDTQY
CDR3 length: 13; J gene: TRBJ2-1; D gene: -; V gene: TRBV11-2; CDR3 protein: ASSLGWSSYNEQF
CDR3 length: 13; J gene: TRBJ2-7; D gene: -; V gene: TRBV6-6; CDR3 protein: ASSPGRRGLYEQY
CDR3 length: 13; J gene: TRBJ2-7; D gene: TRBD1; V gene: TRBV7-8; CDR3 protein: ASSLVKGQSYEQY
CDR3 length: 14; J gene: TRBJ2-2; D gene: TRBD1; V gene: TRBV5-6; CDR3 protein: ASSLGQGALSGELF
CDR3 length: 15; J gene: TRBJ2-7; D gene: TRBD2; V gene: TRBV10-3; CDR3 protein: AISETSGLAGVNEQY
CDR3 length: 15; J gene: TRBJ2-2; D gene: TRBD2; V gene: TRBV7-2; CDR3 protein: ASSPTSGVARTGELF
CDR3 length: 15; J gene: TRBJ2-1; D gene: TRBD2; V gene: TRBV28; CDR3 protein: ASSFPLRDYRFSGQF
CDR3 length: 11; J gene: TRBJ2-7; D gene: TRBD2; V gene: TRBV10-2; CDR3 protein: ASSGQRAGGQY